The 16 T cell receptor beta chains presented below share a single source sample, sequenced in a study of T-cell memory formation after mild COVID-19. TCRdb reprocessed the 5' RACE reads with MiXCR, giving one entry per CDR3 protein. The data contain under 300,000 distinct CDR3 sequences, over 9% of them seen just once; the ten biggest clones take up 20% to 25%. Specimen: PBMCs or a T cell subset sorted from them (not recorded which). These receptors originate from a man between 18 and 35 years old who had mild COVID-19 (a few samples of this study predate the infection). Cell type and time point are not known.

This clonotype was seen a few times. The chain employs TRBV9 and TRBJ2-2; a possible D gene is TRBD1 (6 bases). CDR1 and CDR2 from the germline V gene are SGDLS and YYNGEE. The CDR3 has 13 amino acids. Trimming took 4 bases from V and 7 from J, leaving 11 bases between them. This CDR3 is CASSWTAGGELFF. CDR3 nucleotide sequence: TGTGCCAGCAGCTGGACAGCCGGCGGGGAGCTGTTTTTT.

The V and J genes are TRBV6-6 and TRBJ2-5; D tentatively fits TRBD1 or TRBD2 (5 bases each). The CDR3 is made up of 14 amino acids. Germline V gene sequence: CDR1 MNHNY, CDR2 SVGAGI (reference sequence). V lost 2 bases to trimming and J lost 4 bases, with 11 bases between them. CDR3: CASSYVGAGETQYF. CDR3 in DNA: TGTGCCAGCAGTTACGTAGGGGCGGGAGAGACCCAGTACTTC.

This clonotype was observed a handful of times. The CDR3 loop is CASSLGASNQPQHF. The CDR3 DNA is TGTGCCAGCAGCTTAGGAGCCAGCAATCAGCCCCAGCATTTT. V and J are TRBV7-8 and TRBJ1-5; D not certain. The length of the CDR3 is 14 residues. Germline V gene lookup returns CDR1 SGHVS and CDR2 FQNEAQ. V lost 1 base, J lost 1 base, and 5 bases lay in between.

There are a few counts of this clonotype. This chain connects TRBV5-6 to TRBJ2-7, with 8 positions matching TRBD1. With V trimmed by 4 bases and J by 4 bases, 10 bases remained unmatched. Per the germline V gene, CDR1 is SGHDT and CDR2 is YYEEEE. The CDR3 is made up of 15 amino acids. CDR3 region: CASSPSDREYYEQYV. The DNA for the CDR3 is TGTGCCAGCAGCCCTTCGGACAGGGAATATTACGAGCAGTACGTC.

V usage is TRBV4-3 and J usage is TRBJ1-4; 12 bases line up with TRBD1. The CDR3 spans 19 residues. Looked up from germline, CDR1 is LGHNA and CDR2 is YSLEER. J was trimmed by 4 bases and V by 4 bases; bases with no gene match: 13. Written as DNA, the CDR3 is TGCGCCAGCAGCCGTCCGGGACAGGGGGCGAGGGGGCATAATGAAAAACTGTTTTTT. The encoded protein is CASSRPGQGARGHNEKLFF.

This rearrangement joins TRBV7-6 to TRBJ1-4; D remains unclear. The CDR3 spans 14 residues. Trimming took off 1 base at V and 4 bases at J, with 7 bases between the two ends. From germline, CDR1 is SGHVS and CDR2 FNYEAQ. In DNA, the CDR3 is TGTGCCAGCAGCTTAGGGGCGGTTAATGAAAAACTGTTTTTT. It specifies CASSLGAVNEKLFF.

This clonotype came up a few times. V is TRBV20-1 and J is TRBJ1-5, with D tentatively TRBD1 (5 bases). Trimming cost V 8 bases and J 2 bases, with 13 bases left between them. Germline V gene sequence: CDR1 DFQATT, CDR2 SNEGSKA (reference sequence). The length of the CDR3 is 13 residues. CDR3 protein: CSCTGRGNQPQHF. The CDR3 DNA is TGCAGTTGCACGGGGCGGGGCAATCAGCCCCAGCATTTT.

This clonotype has more than one count but fewer than ten. This chain joins TRBV5-1 and TRBJ2-3; TRBD1 aligns across 7 bases. Looked up from germline, CDR1 is SGHRS and CDR2 is YFSETQ. The CDR3 extends over 15 amino acids. The V segment lost 0 bases and the J segment 4 bases; nucleotides outside the gene matches: 5. The CDR3 here is CASSLGQGSADTQYF. The CDR3 nucleotides are TGCGCCAGCAGCTTGGGACAGGGAAGCGCAGATACGCAGTATTTT. Combining the CDR3 with reference TRBV5-1 and TRBJ2-3 gives the whole variable domain KAGVTQTPRYLIKTRGQQVTLSCSPISGHRSVSWYQQTPGQGLQFLFEYFSETQRNKGNFPGRFSGRQFSNSRSEMNVSTLELGDSALYLCASSLGQGSADTQYFGPGTRLTVL.

This clonotype was observed a handful of times. The chain recombines TRBV12-3 or TRBV12-4 with TRBJ2-7, with 7 bases that match TRBD1. The CDR3 spans 12 residues. With V trimmed by 6 bases and J by 7 bases, 6 bases remained unmatched. Here the CDR3 DNA reads TGTGCCAGCAGCGACAGGGCTTGGGAGCAGTACTTC. It yields the protein CASSDRAWEQYF.

V and J are TRBV6-5 and TRBJ1-1; no clear D gene. The CDR3 is made up of 13 amino acids. From germline, CDR1 is MNHEY and CDR2 SVGAGI. V lost 2 bases to trimming and J lost 1 base, with 5 bases between them. CDR3 sequence: CASSYGKNTEAFF. The CDR3 DNA reads as TGTGCCAGCAGTTACGGGAAGAACACTGAAGCTTTCTTT.

This chain uses TRBV4-1 with TRBJ2-5; no firm D call. The CDR3 is 14 residues long. The V gene's germline CDR1 is MGHRA and CDR2 YSYEKL. V was clipped by 1 base and J by 4 bases, with 10 bases between them. The CDR3 DNA sequence: TGCGCCAGCAGCCAAGTGCTCCGGACAGAGACCCAGTACTTC. The encoded protein is CASSQVLRTETQYF.

The V call is TRBV14, the J call TRBJ2-1; perhaps TRBD2 as D (6 bases). This CDR3 is built from 13 residues. With 4 bases removed from V and 14 bases from J, the gap between germline ends came to 18 bases. CDR1 and CDR2 from the germline V gene are SGHDN and FVKESK. For the CDR3, the DNA is TGTGCCAGCAGCCCTACTCCCGGGGGACTCAAGTTCTTC. Translation gives CASSPTPGGLKFF.

The V gene is TRBV7-2, the J gene TRBJ2-3; 9 bases map to TRBD2. The V segment lost 7 bases and the J segment 7 bases; nucleotides outside the gene matches: 6. The CDR3 is 13 residues long. Per germline, CDR1 SGHTA and CDR2 FQGNSA. CDR3 region: CASKAGGGHTQYF. CDR3 coding DNA: TGTGCCAGCAAGGCGGGGGGGGGGCATACGCAGTATTTT. The whole variable domain, filled in from reference TRBV7-2 and TRBJ2-3, reads GAGVSQSPSNKVTEKGKDVELRCDPISGHTALYWYRQSLGQGLEFLIYFQGNSAPDKSGLPSDRFSAERTGGSVSTLTIQRTQQEDSAVYLCASKAGGGHTQYFGPGTRLTVL.

V gene TRBV11-2 combines with J gene TRBJ2-2; D not certain. This CDR3 has 17 residues. Trimming took off 1 base at V and 7 bases at J, with 19 bases between the two ends. Germline assignment: CDR1 SGHAT and CDR2 FQNNGV. The CDR3 sequence: CASSLGWQTLEGGELFF. Written as DNA, the CDR3 is TGTGCCAGCAGCTTAGGCTGGCAGACCCTGGAAGGCGGGGAGCTGTTTTTT.

The chain recombines TRBV28 with TRBJ2-4, with 8 bases lining up with TRBD1. The ends lost 4 bases at V and 5 bases at J; junction bases unmatched: 7. CDR3 length: 15 amino acids. CDR1 and CDR2 from the germline V gene are MDHEN and SYDVKM. CDR3 coding DNA: TGTGCCAGCAGTTCGTCGGGACAGGTGGAAAACATTCAGTACTTC. Translating gives CASSSSGQVENIQYF.

The sample holds a few counts of this clonotype. The CDR3 region has the DNA TGTGCCAGCAGACCGACTAGCGGGTTCGAGACCCAGTACTTC. Translation: CASRPTSGFETQYF. The chain joins TRBV6-6 to TRBJ2-5; TRBD2 matches 10 bases. Unmatched junction bases numbered 6, after V lost 6 bases and J lost 5 bases. Germline lookup yields CDR1 MNHNY and CDR2 SVGAGI (reference sequence). This CDR3 is 14 amino acids long.